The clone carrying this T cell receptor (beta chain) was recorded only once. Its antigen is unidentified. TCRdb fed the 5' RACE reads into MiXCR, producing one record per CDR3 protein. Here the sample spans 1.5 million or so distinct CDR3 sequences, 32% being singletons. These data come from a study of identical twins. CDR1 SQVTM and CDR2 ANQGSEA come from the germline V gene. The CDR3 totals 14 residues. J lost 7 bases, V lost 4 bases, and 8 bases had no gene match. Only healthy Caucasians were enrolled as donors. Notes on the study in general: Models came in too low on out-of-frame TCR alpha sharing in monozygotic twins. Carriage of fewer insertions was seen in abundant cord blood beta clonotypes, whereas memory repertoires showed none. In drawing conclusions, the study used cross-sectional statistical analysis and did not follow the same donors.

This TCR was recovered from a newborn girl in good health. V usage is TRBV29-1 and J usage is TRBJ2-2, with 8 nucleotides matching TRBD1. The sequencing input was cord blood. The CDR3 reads CSVAGDRRIGELFF. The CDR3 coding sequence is TGCAGCGTTGCGGGGGACAGGAGGATCGGGGAGCTGTTTTTT.